This entry describes one T cell receptor beta chain. Generated by immunoSEQ multiplex PCR, the TCRdb table keeps only in-frame clones and is missing some. Of roughly 99,000 clones detected, 92% appear once; the ten largest clones hold roughly 9%. The data were taken from a study of T cell responses to AZD1222 COVID-19 vaccine. The V and J ends lost 0 bases and 5 bases, in that order; junction bases with no gene match: 5. The germline V gene has CDR1 SGHRS and CDR2 YFSETQ. The CDR3 has 15 residues. The sample consisted of peripheral blood, taken 28 days after the second AZD1222 dose. The sequence was collected from an adult who received the AZD1222 COVID-19 vaccine. The chain combines TRBV5-1 with TRBJ2-5; 9 bases agree with TRBD1. The CDR3 nucleotides read TGCGCCAGCAGCTTGGATACAGGGGGCTTTGAGACCCAGTACTTC. Protein sequence: CASSLDTGGFETQYF. Full variable domain (missing parts from reference TRBV5-1 and TRBJ2-5): KAGVTQTPRYLIKTRGQQVTLSCSPISGHRSVSWYQQTPGQGLQFLFEYFSETQRNKGNFPGRFSGRQFSNSRSEMNVSTLELGDSALYLCASSLDTGGFETQYFGPGTRLLVL.